This entry lists 8 T cell receptor beta chains sequenced from one sample in a study of CD8 T cells in ankylosing spondylitis. TCRdb fed the 5' RACE reads into MiXCR, producing one record per CDR3 protein. The sample has under 150,000 distinct CDR3 sequences, roughly 11% seen once. What was sequenced was blood, either unsorted or a sorted T cell fraction (not recorded which). These receptors all stem from a female donor with ankylosing spondylitis or in good health (not recorded which).

This clonotype was detected ten times or more. The genes are TRBV5-1 and TRBJ2-5, with D hard to call. The V and J ends lost 0 bases and 7 bases respectively, with 10 bases between them. Germline V gene lookup returns CDR1 SGHRS and CDR2 YFSETQ. This CDR3 spans 13 amino acids. The CDR3: CASSLDEGRTQYF. CDR3 nucleotides: TGCGCCAGCAGCTTGGACGAAGGGCGGACCCAGTACTTC.

This clonotype was detected ten times or more. The V and J genes are TRBV6-5 and TRBJ1-5; D gene uncertain. Germline loops: CDR1 MNHEY, CDR2 SVGAGI. V lost 4 bases to trimming and J lost 7 bases, with 11 bases between them. CDR3 length: 13 amino acids. The CDR3 loop reads CASSSAGGQPQHF. The CDR3 DNA is TGTGCCAGCAGTTCCGCGGGCGGACAGCCCCAGCATTTT.

This clonotype was observed many times. V is TRBV3-1 and J is TRBJ1-2; 8 bases fit TRBD1. The CDR3 sequence is 14 residues long. The V gene end was trimmed by 4 bases and the J gene end by 2 bases; junction bases not matched to a gene: 3. The germline gives CDR1 LGHDT, CDR2 YNNKEL (reference sequence). The CDR3 nucleotides read TGTGCCAGCAGCCCACAGGGGGTAAACTATGGCTACACCTTC. This encodes CASSPQGVNYGYTF.

There are many counts of this clonotype. The chain carries TRBV7-2 and TRBJ2-5; perhaps TRBD2 as D (7 bases). CDR1 and CDR2 (germline): SGHTA, FQGNSA. The CDR3 spans 15 residues. With 5 bases removed from V and 1 base from J, the gap between germline ends came to 14 bases. The chain's CDR3 is CASSPVRGPQETQYF. In DNA form, the CDR3 reads TGTGCCAGCAGCCCGGTGCGGGGGCCCCAAGAGACCCAGTACTTC.

This clonotype was detected a few times. The chain is built from TRBV20-1 and TRBJ2-1; maybe TRBD2 (6 bases). This CDR3 is built from 14 residues. Trimming removed 3 bases at V and 6 bases at J, with 15 bases between. Germline V gene lookup returns CDR1 DFQATT and CDR2 SNEGSKA (reference sequence). CDR3 loop: CSARELGGSNEQFF. The CDR3 DNA reads TGCAGTGCTAGGGAACTAGGAGGGTCCAATGAGCAGTTCTTC.

This rearrangement joins TRBV6-5 to TRBJ2-1, with D hard to call. The CDR3 runs to 16 residues. The V and J ends lost 4 bases and 0 bases respectively, with 13 bases between them. The germline gives CDR1 MNHEY, CDR2 SVGAGI. The DNA for the CDR3 is TGTGCCAGCAGTTTCCGACTCTCAAGCTCCTACAATGAGCAGTTCTTC. As protein: CASSFRLSSSYNEQFF.

This clonotype was picked up a small number of times. J is TRBJ1-1 and V is TRBV5-1; 8 bases are shared with TRBD1. Per the germline V gene, CDR1 is SGHRS and CDR2 is YFSETQ. The CDR3 runs 15 residues. With V trimmed by 4 bases and J by 5 bases, 10 bases remained unmatched. The chain's CDR3 is CASSPRQGSGTEAFF. The CDR3 coding sequence is TGCGCCAGCAGCCCGCGACAGGGGTCGGGAACTGAAGCTTTCTTT. Looking up the rest from reference TRBV5-1 and TRBJ1-1 gives the full variable domain: KAGVTQTPRYLIKTRGQQVTLSCSPISGHRSVSWYQQTPGQGLQFLFEYFSETQRNKGNFPGRFSGRQFSNSRSEMNVSTLELGDSALYLCASSPRQGSGTEAFFGQGTRLTVV.

The table lists this clonotype with many counts. The rearrangement uses TRBV11-2 and TRBJ2-1, with D perhaps TRBD2 (5 bases). The V gene's germline CDR1 is SGHAT and CDR2 FQNNGV. V was trimmed by 5 bases and J by 1 base, leaving 12 bases between them. The CDR3 is made up of 15 amino acids. CDR3 nucleotide sequence: TGTGCCAGCAGCCAACTAGTAGGTTCCTACAATGAGCAGTTCTTC. It encodes CASSQLVGSYNEQFF.